This T cell receptor beta chain comes out of a study of patients with pleural tuberculosis (dated by TCRdb to the mid-2010s). Spanning cysteine to phenylalanine, the CDR3 consists of 13 amino acids. Only the CDR3 portion is preserved as DNA: 39 bases, with reading frame beginning at the first base. Cut back by 6 bases and 8 bases, the V and J ends lie 14 bases apart. Taken from the germline V gene, the CDR1 and CDR2 loops are KGHSH and LQKENI. This clonotype was counted many times. Its cognate antigen has yet to be identified. It has no much larger one-base neighbor in the sample; base qualities were not kept. TCRdb names Illumina Genome Analyzer IIx as the instrument used. Starting from the raw public reads, TCRdb applied fastp trimming at Q25, assembled clones with MiXCR and retained in-frame beta chains. Each entry is one CDR3 protein sequence, shown with its most common DNA and genes. For this sample the table gives nearly 30,000 distinct CDR3 sequences, of which under 20% were detected only once. Roughly 3.6% of the sample is in the top ten clones.

The TCR sequence derives from a human donor with pleural tuberculosis. Input material: peripheral blood. In this chain, TRBV18 is recombined with TRBJ2-1; the D gene is perhaps TRBD2, on 5 matching bases. The DNA reads TGTGCCAGCTCCCCAGAGAGGCGGGATGAGCAGTTCTTC. Translated, this is CASSPERRDEQFF.